This is a list of T cell receptor beta chains from one sample in a study of cytotoxic CD8 clonotypes in ibrutinib-treated CLL. Some clones are missing from TCRdb's copy, which holds only in-frame ones; the method was immunoSEQ multiplex PCR. The table records 200,000 to 250,000 clones, roughly three quarters of them present only once. Specimen: PBMCs, collected after 12 months of ibrutinib treatment. Receptors originate from a human donor with chronic lymphocytic leukemia. CDR3s include the opening cysteine and the closing phenylalanine or tryptophan.

v_call: TRBV20-1; cdr3_aa: CSAPQFYGYTF
v_call: TRBV7-2; cdr3_aa: CASSQQQNTEAFF
v_call: TRBV4-1; cdr3_aa: CASSQGLGQSYNEQFF
v_call: TRBV28; cdr3_aa: CASSRGQVGADTQYF
v_call: TRBV15; cdr3_aa: CATSRDRGQETQYF
v_call: TRBV13; cdr3_aa: CASSLGPEANQPQHF
v_call: TRBV7-2; cdr3_aa: CASSLGGTRSTDTQYF
v_call: TRBV9; cdr3_aa: CASSEAGGETQYF
v_call: TRBV2; cdr3_aa: CASSPPSGLRSSGAYEQYF
v_call: TRBV7-3; cdr3_aa: CASSARQQETQYF
v_call: TRBV11-3; cdr3_aa: CASSFGRAGDTQYF
v_call: TRBV4-1; cdr3_aa: CASKIPSGNEQFF
v_call: TRBV7-2; cdr3_aa: CARNRGVFGYTF
v_call: TRBV7-6; cdr3_aa: CASSKRETQYF
v_call: TRBV19; cdr3_aa: CASSISREDTQYF
v_call: TRBV30; cdr3_aa: CAWSAYYQPQHF
v_call: TRBV18; cdr3_aa: CASSRDRVAGELFF
v_call: TRBV30; cdr3_aa: CACTGQGGRAGYTF
v_call: TRBV11-2; cdr3_aa: CASSLGLGRYTEAFF
v_call: TRBV18; cdr3_aa: CASSQSQGAGEQYF
v_call: TRBV7-2; cdr3_aa: CASSLVFPPGNEQFF
v_call: TRBV5-1; cdr3_aa: CASSLGLLGNEQFF
v_call: TRBV2; cdr3_aa: CASGGINSNQPQHF
v_call: TRBV28; cdr3_aa: CASSLPGGSGELFF
v_call: TRBV6-5; cdr3_aa: CASSYPRTGGNYGYTF
v_call: TRBV27; cdr3_aa: CASKGGELFF
v_call: TRBV9; cdr3_aa: CASSPRPSPYEQYF
v_call: TRBV7-3; cdr3_aa: CASSFGGVAGELFF
v_call: TRBV28; cdr3_aa: CASSPSPGRAFF
v_call: TRBV6-5; cdr3_aa: CASSYWGQPLHF
v_call: TRBV5-1; cdr3_aa: CASSLAGRLSEAFF
v_call: TRBV29-1; cdr3_aa: CSVEERSGNYGYTF
v_call: TRBV6-1; cdr3_aa: CASSEPSGSFVEQYF
v_call: TRBV6-1; cdr3_aa: CASSEGKGTASLFNYGYTF
v_call: TRBV4-1; cdr3_aa: CASSQMVGAGEQYF
v_call: TRBV18; cdr3_aa: CASSPQSANEKLFF
v_call: TRBV19; cdr3_aa: CASSETSGSRTQYF
v_call: TRBV7-6; cdr3_aa: CASSPVWQSYNEQFF
v_call: TRBV30; cdr3_aa: CAWSVSSYEQYF
v_call: TRBV29-1; cdr3_aa: CSVEERMNYGYTF
v_call: TRBV2; cdr3_aa: CASRLGQGAAGELFF
v_call: TRBV7-3; cdr3_aa: CASSSGRLKDEKLFF
v_call: TRBV30; cdr3_aa: CAWSGGRGGRGTQYF
v_call: TRBV9; cdr3_aa: CASSGYTF
v_call: TRBV13; cdr3_aa: CASSPGLAGGPQYF
v_call: TRBV7-9; cdr3_aa: CASRLGGLNTEAFF
v_call: TRBV18; cdr3_aa: CASSMEETFNEQFF
v_call: TRBV9; cdr3_aa: CASGTGREQYF
v_call: TRBV9; cdr3_aa: CASTGQIRSGYTF